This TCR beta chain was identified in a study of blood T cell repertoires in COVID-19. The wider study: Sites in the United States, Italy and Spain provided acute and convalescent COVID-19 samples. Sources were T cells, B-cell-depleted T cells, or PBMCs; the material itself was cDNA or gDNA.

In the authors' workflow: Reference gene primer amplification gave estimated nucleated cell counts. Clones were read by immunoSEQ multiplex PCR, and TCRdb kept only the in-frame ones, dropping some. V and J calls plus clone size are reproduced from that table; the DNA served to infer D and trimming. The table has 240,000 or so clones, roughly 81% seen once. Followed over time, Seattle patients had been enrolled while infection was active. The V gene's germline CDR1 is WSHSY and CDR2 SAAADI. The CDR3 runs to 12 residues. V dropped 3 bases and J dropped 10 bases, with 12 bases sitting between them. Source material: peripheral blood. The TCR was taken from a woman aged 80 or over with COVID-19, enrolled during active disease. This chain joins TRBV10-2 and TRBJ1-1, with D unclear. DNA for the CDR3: TGCGCCAGCAGTGATTTAACCTCCAGAGCTTTCTTT. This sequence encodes CASSDLTSRAFF.